The present T cell receptor beta chain was sequenced within a study of OX40 agonist ivuxolimab in advanced cancers. Regarding the research as a whole: The costimulatory receptor OX40 (CD134) was targeted by ivuxolimab, a fully human IgG2 agonistic monoclonal antibody. Among the roughly 54 dose-escalation patients, about 19 had hepatocellular carcinoma, roughly 15 melanoma, 9 renal cell carcinoma and 9 head and neck cancer. The purpose of peripheral TCRbeta sequencing was to test whether ivuxolimab changed TCR sequence diversity and led to clonal T-cell expansion. The monotherapy dose-escalation portion (N ≈ 56 patients) of the phase I ivuxolimab trial is reported in the paper. A male proportion of around 81% and a mean age of roughly 55 years, ranging from about 20 to 85, were recorded for the dose-escalation cohort. Intravenous ivuxolimab was administered to patients every 2 weeks at six dose levels: 0.01, 0.1, 0.3, 1.5, 3 and 10 mg/kg. Partial responses occurred in three dose-escalation patients: two with cutaneous melanoma and one with hepatocellular carcinoma. Patients were allowed to have had prior anti-PD-1, anti-PD-L1 or anti-CTLA-4 therapy, and around 40% of the dose-escalation patients had previously received checkpoint inhibitors.

On this clone: Its antigen specificity is not known. No much larger clone exists at a distance of one base, and base qualities are not known.

Genomic DNA was isolated from the sorted cells so that the TCRbeta CDR3 region could be sequenced. The immunoSEQ Assay was used for sequencing of TCRbeta CDR3 regions. Sourced from immuneACCESS, this table was stored by TCRdb with only in-frame sequences that have V and J called. A share of the clones is absent; for the studies checked, an unresolved V gene accounts for under half, and the remainder has no known explanation. Counted in this sample were about 50,000 clones; 82% of them appeared once. Clones ranked in the top ten supply more than 1.1% of the sample. Results the study describes overall, beyond this receptor: Partial responders in the 0.1-3.0 mg/kg groups had among the lowest normalized peripheral clonal expansion, especially among CD8+ T cells. Low levels of normalized T-cell clonal expansion were also seen in some patients who did not respond. Which antigens the clonally expanded peripheral T cells were specific for was not determined. After ivuxolimab, expanded clones were on average more numerous among CD8+ T cells than among CD4+ T cells. At doses of 0.1 to 3.0 mg/kg, clonal expansion of both CD4+ and CD8+ T cells in blood was seen between baseline and week 6.

From the cysteine through the phenylalanine, the CDR3 covers 14 amino acids. Here the CDR3 DNA is all that survives: 42 bases in frame from base 1. For CDR1 and CDR2, the germline V gene lists SGHNT and YENEEA. Deletion took 5 bases off V and 3 bases off J, with a span of 12 bases between the germline ends. Patients with a history of autoimmune disease or receiving systemic immunosuppression were excluded from the trial. In every dose cohort, peripheral blood was drawn for TCR sequencing at baseline, cycle 4 day 1, and cycle 7 day 1. Samples came from an open-label, multicenter, first-in-human phase I dose-escalation trial of ivuxolimab. Adults with locally advanced or metastatic melanoma, renal cell, hepatocellular, or head and neck squamous cell carcinoma were enrolled in the trial. Before TCR sequencing, CD4+ T cells and CD8+ T cells from peripheral blood were sorted into separate populations.

The chain couples TRBV11-3 to TRBJ2-3; TRBD2 is possibly the D segment (5 matching bases). Material: CD4+ or CD8+ T cells sorted from blood, obtained in a trial of the OX40 agonist ivuxolimab. This receptor was identified in an adult with an advanced solid tumor such as melanoma, head and neck, liver or kidney cancer. The DNA sequence is TGTGCCAGCAGCCCGGGATTGGCGACAGATACGCAGTATTTT. The encoded protein is CASSPGLATDTQYF.